Given below is one T cell receptor beta chain in context. Sequencing was performed with immunoSEQ multiplex PCR; in TCRdb, only in-frame clones are kept and a portion is missing. The data hold about 26,000 clones, with around 90% observed a single time. The CDR3 totals 16 residues. The V gene end was trimmed by 5 bases and the J gene end by 3 bases; junction bases not matched to a gene: 10. Germline loops: CDR1 LGHDT, CDR2 YNNKEL (reference sequence). The sample comes from a study of blood T cell repertoires in COVID-19. About the study: Whether acute or convalescent, the COVID-19 samples came from the United States, Italy and Spain.

The genes are TRBV3-1 (or the pseudogene TRBV3-2) and TRBJ2-5, with 9 bases aligning to TRBD1. The sequence was obtained from a human donor in a cohort sampled during active COVID-19. The sequenced material came from peripheral blood. The DNA of the CDR3 is TGTGCCAGCAGCTTCGCGACAGGGGGTGAGAAAGAGACCCAGTACTTC. This encodes CASSFATGGEKETQYF.